One and the same sample provided the 23 T cell receptor beta chains below, sequenced in a study of identical twins. One entry per CDR3 protein, called by TCRdb with MiXCR from the 5' RACE reads. The sample has 700,000 or so distinct CDR3 sequences, over 8.5% seen once; the top ten hold about 0.98%. The same data also went into a second study, on yellow fever vaccine responses in identical twins.

The sample comprised PBMCs. The source is a woman aged 18-29 years in good health.

This clonotype was seen ten or more times. The CDR3 DNA reads TGTGCCAGCGGCCCGCAGGGGGTTTATGGCTACACCTTC. As protein: CASGPQGVYGYTF. The chain has TRBV27 and TRBJ1-2; TRBD1 matches 7 bases. The junction had 8 bases not matched to a gene; V was cut back by 8 bases and J by 5 bases. CDR3 size: 13 residues. Germline V gene sequence: CDR1 MNHEY, CDR2 SMNVEV (reference sequence).

This clonotype has a handful of counts. The J gene is TRBJ2-1, the V gene TRBV30; tentative D call: TRBD2 (6 bases). CDR1 and CDR2 (germline): GTSNPN, SVGIG (reference sequence). The germline V and J ends were trimmed by 2 bases and 12 bases, with 17 bases remaining between them. CDR3 length equals 13 residues. The CDR3 here is CAWSINGGERQFF. CDR3 in DNA: TGTGCCTGGAGTATCAATGGCGGGGAAAGGCAGTTCTTC.

This clonotype was seen a few times. The chain uses TRBV20-1 and TRBJ2-7; D may be TRBD1 (5 bases). CDR3 length equals 16 residues. Trimming left V 6 bases short and J 3 bases short, with 24 bases between. CDR1 is DFQATT and CDR2 is SNEGSKA in the germline V gene (reference sequence). The CDR3 DNA reads TGCAGTGCCGAAGCCCTAGACAGCCATAAACTCTACGAGCAGTACTTC. Its protein product is CSAEALDSHKLYEQYF.

The chain combines TRBV29-1 with TRBJ1-2, with D possibly being TRBD1 (6 bases). V shed 5 bases and J shed 4 bases, with 14 bases lying between them. The CDR3 runs to 13 residues. In germline, CDR1 is SQVTM, CDR2 ANQGSEA. CDR3 nucleotides: TGCAGCGTTTATGGGGGGCAGATCTATGGCTACACCTTC. Translation: CSVYGGQIYGYTF.

This clonotype was seen at least ten times. The V and J genes are TRBV5-1 and TRBJ2-2; the match to TRBD2 covers 7 bases. Germline CDR1 reads SGHRS; CDR2 reads YFSETQ. With V trimmed by 4 bases and J by 8 bases, 14 bases remained unmatched. This CDR3 comprises 16 residues. The CDR3 bases are TGCGCCAGCAGCCCAGCGGGGACTGCCGGAGCGGGGGAGCTGTTTTTT. Protein product: CASSPAGTAGAGELFF.

In this sample, this clonotype turned up many times. The J gene is TRBJ2-7, the V gene TRBV6-1, with a weak D call TRBD2 (7 bases). Trimming shortened V by 5 bases and J by 1 base, and 12 bases separated the two germline ends. From germline, CDR1 is MNHNS and CDR2 SASEGT. This CDR3 region has 14 residues. The CDR3 nucleotides are TGTGCCAGCAGTCGCGGGGGCAAATCCTACGAGCAGTACTTC. Amino acids: CASSRGGKSYEQYF.

This clonotype was observed a handful of times. The rearrangement joins TRBV4-1 to TRBJ1-5; D gene ambiguous. The V gene lost 0 bases and the J gene lost 2 bases, with 11 bases spanning the gap. This CDR3 has 16 residues. From germline, CDR1 is MGHRA and CDR2 YSYEKL. The CDR3 DNA reads TGCGCCAGCAGCCAAGATCAAGGAGTTGGCAATCAGCCCCAGCATTTT. It is translated as CASSQDQGVGNQPQHF.

This clonotype was counted between two and nine times. The chain couples TRBV28 to TRBJ1-2; D remains ambiguous. V lost 5 bases, J lost 6 bases, and 13 bases lay in between. Germline V gene lookup returns CDR1 MDHEN and CDR2 SYDVKM. This CDR3 region has 13 residues. In DNA, the CDR3 is TGTGCCAGCAGTCAGCGGGGAGTGGATGGCTACACCTTC. Translation: CASSQRGVDGYTF.

This clonotype appeared a few times. CDR3 bases: TGTGCCAGCAGTTACGGGACTAGCGGGGGTAAAGAGCAGTACTTC. Translated, it gives CASSYGTSGGKEQYF. This chain uses TRBV6-2 or TRBV6-3 with TRBJ2-7; 14 bases agree with TRBD2. Germline CDR1 reads MNHEY; CDR2 reads SVGEGT. The CDR3 has 15 amino acids. Unmatched junction bases numbered 4, after V lost 2 bases and J lost 7 bases.

Details on this clonotype: Possible read error: a much larger clone is one base away. V usage is TRBV10-3 and J usage is TRBJ2-2; TRBD1 might be the D (6 bases). CDR1 and CDR2 (germline): ENHRY, SYGVKD. This CDR3 region has 14 residues. CDR3 protein: CAISEVGAPGVLFF. In DNA form, the CDR3 reads TGTGCCATCAGTGAAGTGGGGGCACCCGGGGTGCTGTTTTTT.

This sequence joins TRBV28 and TRBJ2-2; 8 nucleotides match TRBD1. The V and J ends lost 5 bases and 0 bases, in that order; junction bases with no gene match: 8. This CDR3 is built from 17 residues. Germline lookup yields CDR1 MDHEN and CDR2 SYDVKM. The DNA for the CDR3 is TGTGCCAGCAGTCCAGACCGGGACAGGACGAACACCGGGGAGCTGTTTTTT. This sequence encodes CASSPDRDRTNTGELFF.

This clonotype turned up a few times. This chain joins TRBV7-8 and TRBJ2-5, with TRBD1 matching 10 bases. The germline CDR1 and CDR2 sequences are SGHVS and FQNEAQ. There are 13 residues in the CDR3. V was pared by 5 bases and J by 10 bases, with 7 bases of the junction left unmatched. CDR3 nucleotides: TGTGCCAGCAGCCCCTTAGGGACAGGGGACCAGTACTTC. It codes for CASSPLGTGDQYF.

This clonotype came up a few times. V and J are TRBV10-3 and TRBJ1-2; 7 bases are a match to TRBD1. Germline CDR1 reads ENHRY; CDR2 reads SYGVKD. V gave up 10 bases and J gave up 3 bases; unmatched junction bases: 8. This CDR3 has 13 amino acids. CDR3 DNA: TGTGCCACCAACGACAGGGACTACTATGGCTACACCTTC. Protein: CATNDRDYYGYTF.

In the case of this clonotype: One end of the junction does not line up with germline, which may come from a read error. The chain carries TRBV5-6 and TRBJ2-5, with unresolved D. The CDR3 is made up of 14 amino acids. Germline CDR1 and CDR2: SGHDT and YYEEEE. The CDR3 here is CACSLGSLKRTQYF. As DNA, the CDR3 is TGTGCCTGCAGCTTGGGATCGTTGAAGAGGACCCAGTACTTC.

This clonotype was found many times. The chain links TRBV10-2 to TRBJ2-5; 7 bases are shared with TRBD1. This CDR3 spans 13 amino acids. V shed 5 bases, J shed 5 bases, and the junction held 5 bases outside the gene matches. Germline CDR1 and CDR2: WSHSY and SAAADI. The CDR3, as DNA: TGCGCCAGCAGTCAGACAGGGTTCGAGACCCAGTACTTC. Translated: CASSQTGFETQYF.

The table lists this clonotype with a few counts. The chain couples TRBV12-3 or TRBV12-4 to TRBJ2-7; 8 bases are a match to TRBD2. This CDR3 is built from 15 residues. The V gene end was trimmed by 6 bases and the J gene end by 4 bases; junction bases not matched to a gene: 11. This chain's CDR3 is CASSLALGLAYEQYF. The CDR3 DNA reads TGTGCCAGCAGCCTTGCCCTTGGACTAGCTTACGAGCAGTACTTC.

The chain recombines TRBV10-3 with TRBJ1-1; TRBD1 agrees at 8 bases. Per germline, CDR1 ENHRY and CDR2 SYGVKD. The CDR3 consists of 15 residues. Losses at the gene ends were 2 bases for V and 3 bases for J; bases not matched to a gene: 5. CDR3 protein: CAISEPDRAHTEAFF. CDR3 nucleotide sequence: TGTGCCATCAGTGAGCCGGACAGGGCCCACACTGAAGCTTTCTTT.

The chain combines TRBV2 with TRBJ2-1; 10 positions match TRBD1. The J segment lost 1 base and the V segment lost 5 bases, leaving 8 bases of the junction unmatched. The CDR3 length is 17 residues. Germline CDR1 reads SNHLY; CDR2 reads FYNNEI. The CDR3 DNA reads TGTGCCAGCAGTCAGTCCCGGGACAGGGGATCCTACAATGAGCAGTTCTTC. This encodes CASSQSRDRGSYNEQFF.

This clonotype was detected many times. This rearrangement joins TRBV20-1 to TRBJ2-1; the match to TRBD1 covers 7 bases. Germline-derived CDR1 and CDR2 are DFQATT and SNEGSKA (reference sequence). The CDR3 totals 12 residues. The trim removed 6 bases at V and 7 bases at J, leaving 6 bases unmatched. Here the CDR3 DNA reads TGCAGTGCCACAGGGACAGTTAATGAGCAGTTCTTC. Translation: CSATGTVNEQFF.

The chain is built from TRBV4-3 and TRBJ2-4; tentatively, D is TRBD1 (5 bases). The V end lost 0 bases, the J end lost 5 bases, and 14 bases lay between the germline ends. Germline CDR1 LGHNA, CDR2 YSLEER. This CDR3 contains 16 residues. CDR3 residues: CASSQDMDIWENIQYF. The CDR3, as DNA: TGCGCCAGCAGCCAAGACATGGACATATGGGAAAACATTCAGTACTTC.

This clonotype occurred once. The chain couples TRBV21-1 to TRBJ2-5. TRBV21-1 has pseudogene status. The CDR3 spans 15 residues. The CDR3 DNA sequence: TGTGCCAGCAGCCGTTGCCAGAGAGGCGGAGAGACCCAGTACTTC. Its translation: CASSRCQRGGETQYF.

The V call is TRBV7-2, the J call TRBJ2-1; 8 positions match TRBD1. V gave up 5 bases and J gave up 4 bases; unmatched junction bases: 7. Germline CDR1 is SGHTA and CDR2 is FQGNSA. The CDR3 is made up of 15 amino acids. DNA for the CDR3: TGTGCCAGCAGCCCCCGGGACAGGTATTACAATGAGCAGTTCTTC. Translated: CASSPRDRYYNEQFF.

CDR3 in amino acids: CASSESRRSAGWQETQYF. The CDR3 coding sequence is TGTGCCAGCAGTGAAAGTCGAAGGTCCGCGGGATGGCAAGAGACCCAGTACTTC. The chain couples TRBV2 to TRBJ2-5; D is perhaps TRBD2 (6 bases). V lost 2 bases and J lost 2, with 21 bases in between. The CDR3 extends over 18 amino acids. CDR1 SNHLY and CDR2 FYNNEI come from the germline V gene.